One sample yielded the 20 T cell receptor beta chains listed below, sequenced in a study of blood T cell repertoires in COVID-19. Produced via immunoSEQ multiplex PCR; TCRdb's table is partial and in-frame only. The sample includes roughly 230,000 clones, 65% to 90% of them seen just once. Sequencing was done on a sample of peripheral blood. The receptors here all came from a woman between 50 and 59 years old with acute or convalescent COVID-19.

The rearrangement joins TRBV2 to TRBJ1-1; D may be TRBD1 (5 bases). Deletions cut 7 bases from V and 4 bases from J, with 22 bases between. Per germline, CDR1 SNHLY and CDR2 FYNNEI. This CDR3 is built from 16 residues. The CDR3 coding sequence is TGTGCCAGCAAGAGGGTGGCGGGGGGGGTTGGCACTGAAGCTTTCTTT. Its protein is CASKRVAGGVGTEAFF. Based on the CDR3 plus reference TRBV2 and TRBJ1-1, the full variable domain is EPEVTQTPSHQVTQMGQEVILRCVPISNHLYFYWYRQILGQKVEFLVSFYNNEISEKSEIFDDQFSVERPDGSNFTLKIRSTKLEDSAMYFCASKRVAGGVGTEAFFGQGTRLTVV.

V is TRBV6-2 or TRBV6-3 and J is TRBJ1-1; D remains ambiguous. This CDR3 has 14 amino acids. Per the germline V gene, CDR1 is MNHEY and CDR2 is SVGEGT. Between the trimmed V and J ends, which lost 2 bases and 4 bases, there was a span of 11 bases. CDR3 residues: CASSYRTGVTEAFF. Written as DNA, the CDR3 is TGTGCCAGCAGTTACCGGACCGGGGTCACTGAAGCTTTCTTT.

This rearrangement joins TRBV13 to TRBJ2-6, with 10 bases fitting TRBD1. Germline V gene lookup returns CDR1 PRHDT and CDR2 FYEKMQ (reference sequence). V was clipped by 5 bases and J by 3 bases; unmatched bases: 13. This CDR3 spans 19 amino acids. CDR3: CASSAKPGTGVFGANVLTF. In DNA, the CDR3 is TGTGCCAGCAGCGCTAAACCCGGGACAGGGGTATTTGGGGCCAACGTCCTGACTTTC.

V usage is TRBV19 and J usage is TRBJ2-1; 9 bases match TRBD1. Germline V gene data show CDR1 as LNHDA and CDR2 as SQIVND (reference sequence). There are 16 residues in the CDR3. V was pared by 7 bases and J by 6 bases, with 13 bases of the junction left unmatched. CDR3 sequence: CASNPRQGVWVNEQFF. In DNA form, the CDR3 reads TGTGCCAGTAATCCGCGACAGGGGGTTTGGGTCAATGAGCAGTTCTTC.

The chain joins TRBV2 to TRBJ1-5; D perhaps matches TRBD1 (5 bases). The germline gives CDR1 SNHLY, CDR2 FYNNEI. Trimming cost V 11 bases and J 7 bases, with 18 bases left between them. The CDR3 length is 13 residues. The CDR3 loop is CAGGTDGRQPQHF. The CDR3 region has the DNA TGTGCCGGGGGGACCGACGGAAGGCAGCCCCAGCATTTT.

The chain joins TRBV7-9 to TRBJ1-2; 11 bases agree with TRBD1. The germline V gene encodes CDR1 SEHNR and CDR2 FQNEAQ (reference sequence). The CDR3 runs to 11 residues. The V segment lost 11 bases and the J segment 7 bases; nucleotides outside the gene matches: 3. The CDR3 region has the DNA TGTGCCGGACAGGGGGCTGGTGGCTACACCTTC. Translated: CAGQGAGGYTF.

The gene calls are TRBV9 and TRBJ2-7; 14 bases match TRBD2. This CDR3 contains 15 residues. The junction had 7 bases not matched to a gene; V was cut back by 4 bases and J by 7 bases. Germline V gives CDR1 SGDLS, CDR2 YYNGEE. The CDR3 loop is CASSPRTSGGFEQYF. CDR3 DNA sequence: TGTGCCAGCAGCCCCCGGACTAGCGGGGGGTTTGAGCAGTACTTC.

The V gene is TRBV5-1, the J gene TRBJ1-3, with a weak D call TRBD1 (5 bases). Germline-derived CDR1 and CDR2 are SGHRS and YFSETQ. Trimming took 6 bases from V and 7 from J, leaving 14 bases between them. The CDR3 spans 13 residues. Here the CDR3 reads CASMEGEGNTIYF. CDR3 sequence (DNA): TGCGCCAGCATGGAAGGGGAGGGGAACACCATATATTTT.

J is TRBJ2-7 and V is TRBV7-2; TRBD1 might be the D (6 bases). CDR1 is SGHTA and CDR2 is FQGNSA in the germline V gene. Trimming took 0 bases from V and 3 from J, leaving 12 bases between them. CDR3 length equals 15 residues. The CDR3, as DNA: TGTGCCAGCAGCTTAGCTCCTCAACAGGGCTACGAGCAGTACTTC. It encodes CASSLAPQQGYEQYF.

The chain is built from TRBV7-9 and TRBJ2-5, with D possibly TRBD2 on 6 matching bases. The germline V gene encodes CDR1 SEHNR and CDR2 FQNEAQ (reference sequence). The germline V and J ends were trimmed by 1 base and 0 bases, with 9 bases remaining between them. CDR3 length equals 15 residues. DNA for the CDR3: TGTGCCAGCAGCTTAGACGGAGGGTACCAAGAGACCCAGTACTTC. Protein sequence: CASSLDGGYQETQYF.

The chain employs TRBV7-6 and TRBJ1-5, with D possibly being TRBD1 (5 bases). Germline CDR1 reads SGHVS; CDR2 reads FNYEAQ. Deletions cut 4 bases from V and 5 bases from J, with 9 bases between. The CDR3 is made up of 13 amino acids. CDR3 nucleotide sequence: TGTGCCAGCAGCTCAGACAGTCATCAGCCCCAGCATTTT. Encoded protein: CASSSDSHQPQHF.

The V gene is TRBV28, the J gene TRBJ1-3; D not resolved. V lost 1 base, J lost 5 bases, and 3 bases lay in between. CDR1 is MDHEN, CDR2 SYDVKM, per germline. The CDR3 consists of 12 residues. The CDR3 DNA follows: TGTGCCAGCAGTTTATTCAGAAACACCATATATTTT. Its protein is CASSLFRNTIYF.

The CDR3 DNA is TGTGCCAGCAGACGGCTAACAAGCGGAAGCTCCTACAATGAGCAGTTCTTC. Protein sequence: CASRRLTSGSSYNEQFF. The V and J genes are TRBV2 and TRBJ2-1; D possibly corresponds to TRBD2 (5 bases). Between the trimmed V and J ends, which lost 6 bases and 0 bases, there was a span of 18 bases. This CDR3 is 17 amino acids long. In germline, CDR1 is SNHLY, CDR2 FYNNEI.

V is TRBV12-3 or TRBV12-4 and J is TRBJ1-1, with a tentative D call TRBD1 (5 bases). Trimming took off 6 bases at V and 0 bases at J, with 8 bases between the two ends. The CDR3 sequence is 13 residues long. This CDR3 is CASRPGVNTEAFF. Written as DNA, the CDR3 is TGTGCCAGCAGACCGGGGGTGAACACTGAAGCTTTCTTT.

The V call is TRBV21-1, the J call TRBJ2-3; TRBD1 was called by the table and not checked on the DNA. TRBV21-1 is an annotated pseudogene. The CDR3 is 15 amino acids. The CDR3 nucleotides are TGTGCCAGCAGCAGTCGAAACAGGCCCACAGATACGCAGTATTTT. Translation: CASSSRNRPTDTQYF.

This clone was found once. The genes are TRBV28 and TRBJ1-3, with D unclear. Per germline, CDR1 MDHEN and CDR2 SYDVKM. This CDR3 is 15 amino acids long. V dropped 6 bases and J dropped 0 bases, with 12 bases sitting between them. This chain's CDR3 is CASSSGSNSGNTIYF. In DNA form, the CDR3 reads TGTGCCAGCAGCTCCGGGAGTAACTCTGGAAACACCATATATTTT.

This chain joins TRBV6-6 and TRBJ2-7, with 10 bases fitting TRBD1. Per germline, CDR1 MNHNY and CDR2 SVGAGI (reference sequence). The CDR3 extends over 14 amino acids. J gave up 6 bases and V 11 bases, and 13 bases lay outside the gene matches. The CDR3 region has the DNA TGTGCCCTCTCCCCGGGACAGGGGATTGGCGAGCAGTACTTC. The encoded protein is CALSPGQGIGEQYF.

The chain links TRBV5-1 to TRBJ2-7; D is possibly TRBD2 (5 bases). Germline values: CDR1 SGHRS, CDR2 YFSETQ. V was cut by 4 bases and J by 3 bases, with 14 bases left in between. This CDR3 comprises 14 residues. CDR3 sequence: CASSPGLLHYEQYF. The CDR3 DNA reads as TGCGCCAGCAGCCCCGGACTTCTCCACTACGAGCAGTACTTC.

This clone was counted a single time. J is TRBJ2-4 and V is TRBV20-1; 11 bases fit TRBD2. Germline values: CDR1 DFQATT, CDR2 SNEGSKA (reference sequence). The CDR3 sequence is 14 residues long. The V segment lost 3 bases and the J segment 7 bases; nucleotides outside the gene matches: 5. CDR3 coding DNA: TGCAGTGCTAGTAGCGGGGGGGCCCCGAACATTCAGTACTTC. This gives the protein CSASSGGAPNIQYF.

The chain is built from TRBV9 and TRBJ2-7; 9 bases map to TRBD2. Trimming took 4 bases from V and 7 from J; bases not matched to a gene: 18. CDR1 and CDR2 from the germline V gene are SGDLS and YYNGEE. The CDR3 totals 17 residues. The DNA for the CDR3 is TGTGCCAGCAGCCCCCGGATTGGCGGGCGGGAGGGCCTTGAGCAGTACTTC. Its translation: CASSPRIGGREGLEQYF.